This TCR beta chain was recorded in a study of control samples from healthy donors and cancer patients. Trimming pared 8 bases from V and 3 bases from J, leaving 14 bases between. Per germline, CDR1 GTSNPN and CDR2 SVGIG (reference sequence). The length of the CDR3 is 12 residues. Profiled with immunoSEQ multiplex PCR; TCRdb holds only in-frame clones, not every one. The sample yields roughly 50,000 clones, 95% to 97% seen once. Sequenced sample: blood. The source of this sequence is a woman aged 30 to 39 in good health. The J gene is TRBJ2-7, the V gene TRBV30, with D perhaps TRBD1 or TRBD2 (5 bases each). CDR3 region: CALQDLFYEQYF. Here the CDR3 DNA reads TGTGCCCTACAGGACTTGTTCTACGAGCAGTACTTC.